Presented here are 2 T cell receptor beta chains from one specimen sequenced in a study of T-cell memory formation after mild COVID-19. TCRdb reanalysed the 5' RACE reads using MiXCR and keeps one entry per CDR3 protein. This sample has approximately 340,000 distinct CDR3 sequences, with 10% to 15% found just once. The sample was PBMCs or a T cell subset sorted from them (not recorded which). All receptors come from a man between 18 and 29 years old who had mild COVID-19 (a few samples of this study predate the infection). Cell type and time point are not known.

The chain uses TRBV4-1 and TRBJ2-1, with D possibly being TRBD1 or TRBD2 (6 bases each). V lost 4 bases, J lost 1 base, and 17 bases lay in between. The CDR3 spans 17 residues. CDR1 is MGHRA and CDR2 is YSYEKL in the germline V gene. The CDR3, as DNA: TGCGCCAGCAGCCGCTGGCTGGGGGGCCTATCCTACAATGAGCAGTTCTTC. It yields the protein CASSRWLGGLSYNEQFF.

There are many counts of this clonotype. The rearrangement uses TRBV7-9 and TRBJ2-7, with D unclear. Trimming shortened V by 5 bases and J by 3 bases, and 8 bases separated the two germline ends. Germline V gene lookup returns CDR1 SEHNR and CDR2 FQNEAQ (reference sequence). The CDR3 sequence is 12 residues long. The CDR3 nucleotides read TGTGCCAGCAGCATACACAGCTACGAGCAGTACTTC. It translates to CASSIHSYEQYF.